This TCR beta chain was sequenced for a study of OX40 agonist ivuxolimab in advanced cancers. Study-level background: Ivuxolimab, which targeted the costimulatory receptor OX40 (CD134), was an agonistic, fully human IgG2 monoclonal antibody. Prior anti-PD-1, anti-PD-L1 or anti-CTLA-4 therapy was permitted, and approximately 40% of dose-escalation patients had received checkpoint inhibitors. A male proportion of around 81% and a mean age of 60 years, ranging from 23 to 79, were recorded for the dose-escalation cohort. Intravenous ivuxolimab was administered to patients every 2 weeks at six dose levels: 0.01, 0.1, 0.3, 1.5, 3 and 10 mg/kg. The monotherapy dose-escalation portion (N = 52 patients) of the phase I ivuxolimab trial is reported in the paper. Of the roughly 53 patients in dose escalation, 19 had hepatocellular carcinoma, approximately 15 had melanoma, 9 had renal cell carcinoma and 9 had head and neck cancer. Peripheral TCRbeta sequencing was intended to test whether TCR sequence diversity was altered and clonal T-cell expansion was caused by ivuxolimab. Partial responses occurred in three dose-escalation patients, of whom one had hepatocellular carcinoma and two had cutaneous melanoma.

The table lists this clone with a count of one. Its antigen is not yet known. No much larger clone exists at a distance of one base, and base qualities are not known. The trial excluded patients who had a history of autoimmune disease or were on systemic immunosuppression. Peripheral blood for TCR sequencing was collected from all dose cohorts at baseline, on cycle 4 day 1, and on cycle 7 day 1. Samples came from an open-label, multicenter, first-in-human phase I dose-escalation trial of ivuxolimab. Adults with locally advanced or metastatic head and neck squamous cell, hepatocellular, melanoma or renal cell carcinoma were enrolled in the trial. Before TCR sequencing, CD4+ T cells and CD8+ T cells from peripheral blood were sorted into separate populations. Paper-wide results and their limitations: After ivuxolimab, expanded clones were on average more numerous among CD8+ T cells than among CD4+ T cells. At doses from 0.1 to 3.0 mg/kg, clonal expansion was seen in both CD4+ and CD8+ blood T cells between baseline and week 6. Antigen specificity was not determined for the clonally expanded peripheral T cells. In the 0.1-3.0 mg/kg groups, partial responders were among the patients with the lowest normalized peripheral clonal expansion, particularly in CD8+ T cells. Low levels of normalized T-cell clonal expansion were also shown by some nonresponding patients.

Genomic DNA was extracted from sorted cells for sequencing of the TCRbeta CDR3 region. The immunoSEQ Assay was used to sequence the TCRbeta CDR3 regions. The table was pulled from immuneACCESS by TCRdb, which kept in-frame rearrangements only. Such tables lose some clones; where checked, under half of the loss comes from unresolved V genes, and the rest has no known cause. Recorded for this sample are 45,000 to 60,000 clones; 60% to 80% of them occurred a single time. Jointly, the top ten make up roughly 4.5% of the sample. Taken from the germline V gene (reference sequence), the CDR1 and CDR2 loops are DFQATT and SNEGSKA. V loses 5 bases, J loses 8 bases, and the germline ends lie 12 bases apart. The cysteine opens and the phenylalanine closes a CDR3 of 11 amino acids. Only CDR3 DNA remains: 33 bases, in frame from the first base.

This sequence was found in an adult with an advanced solid tumor such as melanoma, head and neck, liver or kidney cancer. The sequence is built from TRBV20-1 and TRBJ1-2; too little of a D gene remains to name it. The sample in question was CD4+ or CD8+ T cells sorted from blood, obtained in a trial of the OX40 agonist ivuxolimab. Here the CDR3 is given as CSARDFLGYTF. At the DNA level, the sequence is TGCAGTGCTCGCGATTTTTTAGGCTACACCTTC.